These 13 T cell receptor beta chains share one sample of origin, sequenced in a study of breast tumors, draining lymph nodes, adjacent tissues. TCRdb re-derived calls from the multiplex PCR reads in MiXCR, one entry per CDR3 protein. Of 150,000 to 200,000 distinct CDR3 sequences listed, roughly 30% are singletons. Breast cancer patients provided tissue from their axillary draining lymph nodes. The sequenced sample consisted of axillary lymph node tissue. These TCRs come from a female donor with breast cancer. Some clones in this sample may be carry-over from other donors' samples.

About this clonotype itself: This clone may be a read error of a much larger clone one base away. This chain links TRBV9 with TRBJ2-3; D tentatively reads TRBD1 or TRBD2 (5 bases each). The CDR3 extends over 14 amino acids. Germline-derived CDR1 and CDR2 are SGDLS and YYNGEE. CDR3 nucleotide sequence: TGTGCCAGCAGCGTAGTGGACTTCACAGGTACGCAGTATTTT. Protein: CASSVVDFTGTQYF.

To note about this clonotype: A single base separates this from a much larger clone, so it may be a read error. The rearrangement links TRBV30 to TRBJ1-2; D is undetermined. Germline CDR1 reads GTSNPN; CDR2 reads SVGIG (reference sequence). The CDR3 is 11 amino acids. CDR3: CAWSVNYGYAF. The DNA for the CDR3 is TGTGCCTGGAGCGTTAACTATGGCTACGCCTTC.

The V call is TRBV10-3, the J call TRBJ2-3; 12 nucleotides match TRBD2. Trimming removed 10 bases from V and 3 bases from J; junction bases left unmatched: 8. This CDR3 is built from 15 residues. Germline V CDR1 and CDR2: ENHRY, SYGVKD. The CDR3 DNA sequence: TGTGCCACCCAGACTAGCGGGAGTAGAACAGATACGCAGTATTTT. It yields the protein CATQTSGSRTDTQYF.

There are many counts of this clonotype. The chain combines TRBV5-8 with TRBJ1-2; TRBD1 matches 8 bases. There are 15 residues in the CDR3. Germline values: CDR1 SGHTS, CDR2 YDEGEE. J was trimmed by 4 bases and V by 0 bases; bases with no gene match: 5. The CDR3 here is CASSLAAGGVYGYTF. The CDR3 coding sequence is TGTGCCAGCAGCTTGGCTGCAGGGGGCGTCTATGGCTACACCTTC.

This chain joins TRBV28 and TRBJ2-3; TRBD2 matches at 11 bases. CDR3 length: 15 amino acids. Germline loops: CDR1 MDHEN, CDR2 SYDVKM. V dropped 6 bases and J dropped 4; count of bases not matched to a gene: 6. CDR3 sequence: CASSRLAGPSDTQYF. The CDR3 DNA reads as TGTGCCAGCAGCCGACTAGCGGGACCTTCAGATACGCAGTATTTT.

The rearrangement links TRBV11-1 to TRBJ2-1, with D maybe TRBD2 (5 bases). The length of the CDR3 is 17 residues. V shed 1 base and J shed 0 bases, with 13 bases lying between them. Germline CDR1 is SGHAT and CDR2 is FQDESV (reference sequence). This chain's CDR3 is CASSLGISASSYNEQFF. Written as DNA, the CDR3 is TGTGCCAGCAGCTTAGGAATTAGCGCTAGCTCCTACAATGAGCAGTTCTTC.

This clonotype was counted only a few times. This chain links TRBV6-5 with TRBJ2-1; 8 bases fit TRBD1. Germline trimming cut 0 bases from V and 6 bases from J; bases unmatched to any gene: 7. The length of the CDR3 is 16 residues. CDR1 is MNHEY and CDR2 is SVGAGI in the germline V gene. The CDR3 DNA is TGTGCCAGCAGTTACTCCGGCAGGGGGCGTCTCAATGAGCAGTTCTTC. This translates into CASSYSGRGRLNEQFF.

With regard to this clonotype: This may be a read error: a much more frequent sequence differs by one nucleotide. This chain connects TRBV11-2 to TRBJ1-2; 12 nucleotides line up with TRBD1. The CDR3 extends over 15 amino acids. Germline V gene data show CDR1 as SGHAT and CDR2 as FQNNGV. CDR3 in DNA: TGTGCCAGCGGCTTAGGTTCCGGGACAGGGGGCTCTAGGACCTTC. This gives the protein CASGLGSGTGGSRTF.

The chain joins TRBV19 to TRBJ2-3, with TRBD1 matching 11 bases. The germline V gene encodes CDR1 LNHDA and CDR2 SQIVND (reference sequence). This CDR3 has 21 amino acids. With 6 bases clipped from V and 11 bases from J, the junction kept 31 bases outside the gene matches. CDR3 sequence: CASSRTGTGGSSAQNYNEQYF. Written as DNA, the CDR3 is TGTGCCAGTAGCCGAACCGGGACAGGGGGGTCTAGCGCTCAAAACTACAATGAGCAGTATTTT.

The rearrangement joins TRBV7-9 to TRBJ2-4; D is uncertain. The germline V and J ends were trimmed by 1 base and 3 bases, with 16 bases remaining between them. Germline V gives CDR1 SEHNR, CDR2 FQNEAQ (reference sequence). This CDR3 spans 17 amino acids. The chain's CDR3 is CASSLGSLGMGKNIQYF. CDR3 coding DNA: TGTGCCAGCAGCTTAGGATCCCTGGGGATGGGCAAAAACATTCAGTACTTC.

This clonotype was detected ten times or more. Given a much more abundant clone one base away, this may be a read error. V gene TRBV5-6 combines with J gene TRBJ2-6; D may correspond to TRBD1 or TRBD2 (5 bases each). Trimming took 1 base from V and 5 from J, leaving 16 bases between them. Germline assignment: CDR1 SGHDT and CDR2 YYEEEE. The CDR3 runs to 17 residues. CDR3 in DNA: TGTGCCAGCAGCTTGCGGGGACCGGTCGACCGGGCCAACGTCCTGACTTTC. Amino acid sequence: CASSLRGPVDRANVLTF.

There are many counts of this clonotype. V is TRBV19 and J is TRBJ1-4, with unresolved D. Germline V CDR1 and CDR2: LNHDA, SQIVND (reference sequence). The CDR3 runs to 13 residues. V was cut by 7 bases and J by 4 bases, with 10 bases left in between. CDR3 DNA sequence: TGTGCCAGTAATGGAGGGAGTAATGAAAAACTGTTTTTT. It translates to CASNGGSNEKLFF. Based on the CDR3 plus reference TRBV19 and TRBJ1-4, the full variable domain is DGGITQSPKYLFRKEGQNVTLSCEQNLNHDAMYWYRQDPGQGLRLIYYSQIVNDFQKGDIAEGYSVSREKKESFPLTVTSAQKNPTAFYLCASNGGSNEKLFFGSGTQLSVL.

In this sample, this clonotype turned up many times. The rearrangement joins TRBV12-3 or TRBV12-4 to TRBJ2-5, with D possibly called TRBD1 or TRBD2 (5 bases each). The CDR3 spans 18 residues. V was clipped by 4 bases and J by 4 bases, with 25 bases between them. DNA for the CDR3: TGTGCCAGCAGTTATCCTTCTTCTTCGTGGGGGAGTCCAGAGACCCAGTACTTC. This codes for CASSYPSSSWGSPETQYF.